The 6 T cell receptor beta chains below come from one sample, sequenced in a study of shared clonotypes between healthy human individuals. Assay used: immunoSEQ multiplex PCR; TCRdb lists only in-frame clones, some missing. The repertoire holds some 2,500,000 clones, 80% to 95% seen once, with around 0.4% in the top ten. Specimen: naive CD4+ T cells from PBMCs. This sample's subset: CD45RA+ positively selected. These receptors were obtained from a man aged 18 to 30 in good health. Some clones in this sample may be carry-over from other donors' samples.

The chain combines TRBV4-2 with TRBJ2-1; TRBD2 aligns across 7 bases. Unmatched junction bases numbered 9, after V lost 0 bases and J lost 7 bases. This CDR3 is built from 16 residues. Germline CDR1 and CDR2: LGHNA and YNFKEQ. The CDR3 DNA sequence: TGTGCCAGCAGCCAAGACTCGCGGGAGACGGATAATGAGCAGTTCTTC. The encoded protein is CASSQDSRETDNEQFF.

This clone was counted once. This chain joins TRBV7-6 and TRBJ2-7; D ambiguous. CDR3 length: 11 residues. CDR1 is SGHVS, CDR2 FNYEAQ, per germline. The germline V and J ends were trimmed by 7 bases and 12 bases, with 16 bases remaining between them. CDR3 loop: CASTQLGYLYF. CDR3 DNA sequence: TGTGCCAGCACCCAACTCGGGTACTTGTACTTC.

This clone was detected a few times. The rearrangement joins TRBV7-9 to TRBJ1-2; D possibly corresponds to TRBD1 (6 bases). Deletions cut 6 bases from V and 7 bases from J, with 9 bases between. Germline V CDR1 and CDR2: SEHNR, FQNEAQ (reference sequence). The CDR3 runs 11 residues. The CDR3 is CASSKQGGYTF. The CDR3 DNA follows: TGTGCCAGCAGTAAACAGGGTGGCTACACCTTC. The full variable domain, its missing parts supplied by reference TRBV7-9 and TRBJ1-2, is DTGVSQNPRHKITKRGQNVTFRCDPISEHNRLYWYRQTLGQGPEFLTYFQNEAQLEKSRLLSDRFSAERPKGSFSTLEIQRTEQGDSAMYLCASSKQGGYTFGSGTRLTVV.

This sequence joins TRBV7-6 and TRBJ2-1; 8 bases agree with TRBD2. The germline CDR1 and CDR2 sequences are SGHVS and FNYEAQ. CDR3 length: 16 residues. V lost 4 bases, J lost 7 bases, and 12 bases stayed unmatched. This CDR3 reads CASSSQGGRGGNEQFF. In DNA, the CDR3 is TGTGCCAGCAGCTCCCAAGGCGGCCGGGGGGGAAATGAGCAGTTCTTC.

The V gene is TRBV7-3, the J gene TRBJ2-3, with D perhaps assigned TRBD1 or TRBD2 (5 bases each). The CDR3 runs 13 residues. Trimming took 5 bases from V and 5 from J, leaving 11 bases between them. Germline-derived CDR1 and CDR2 are SGHTA and FQGTGA. CDR3 amino acids: CASSREQEDTQYF. The CDR3 region has the DNA TGTGCCAGCAGCCGGGAACAGGAAGATACGCAGTATTTT. The whole variable domain, remainder taken from reference TRBV7-3 and TRBJ2-3, is GAGVSQTPSNKVTEKGKYVELRCDPISGHTALYWYRQSLGQGPEFLIYFQGTGAADDSGLPNDRFFAVRPEGSVSTLKIQRTERGDSAVYLCASSREQEDTQYFGPGTRLTVL.

CDR3 bases: TGTGCCAGCAGACCCGGACAGGGATTAGTCTATGGCTACACCTTC. Translated, it gives CASRPGQGLVYGYTF. The rearrangement uses TRBV28 and TRBJ1-2; 8 nucleotides match TRBD1. Germline-derived CDR1 and CDR2 are MDHEN and SYDVKM. The CDR3 contains 15 residues. J gave up 4 bases and V 6 bases, and 10 bases lay outside the gene matches.